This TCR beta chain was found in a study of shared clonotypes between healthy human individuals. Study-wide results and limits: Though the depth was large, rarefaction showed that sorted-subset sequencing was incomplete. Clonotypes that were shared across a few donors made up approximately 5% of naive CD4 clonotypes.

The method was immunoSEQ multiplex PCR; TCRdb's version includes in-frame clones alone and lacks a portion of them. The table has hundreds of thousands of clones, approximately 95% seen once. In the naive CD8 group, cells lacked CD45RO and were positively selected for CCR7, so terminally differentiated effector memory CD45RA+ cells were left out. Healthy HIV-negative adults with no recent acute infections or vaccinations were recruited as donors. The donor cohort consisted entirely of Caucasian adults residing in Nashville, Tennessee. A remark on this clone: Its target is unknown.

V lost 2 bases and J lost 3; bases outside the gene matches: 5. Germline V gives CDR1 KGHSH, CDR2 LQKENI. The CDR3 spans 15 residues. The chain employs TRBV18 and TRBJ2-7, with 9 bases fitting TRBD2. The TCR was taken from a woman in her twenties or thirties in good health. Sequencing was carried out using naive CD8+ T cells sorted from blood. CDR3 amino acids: CASSPVAGADYEQYF. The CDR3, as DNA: TGTGCCAGCTCACCAGTAGCGGGAGCGGACTACGAGCAGTACTTC.